Below are 27 T cell receptor beta chains sequenced from a single sample in a study of cytomegalovirus exposure and HLA in healthy donors. Primers for the PCR totalled 60 Vbeta and 13 Jbeta. Libraries were prepared by immunoSEQ multiplex PCR; TCRdb keeps only in-frame clonotypes and omits some of them. This sample's table reports roughly 110,000 clones. The sequenced material came from PBMCs. All receptors derive from a man aged 25 to 40 in good health and CMV-seronegative.

This chain connects TRBV9 to TRBJ1-1; D unclear. This CDR3 region has 14 residues. The germline V and J ends were trimmed by 3 bases and 1 base, with 10 bases remaining between them. CDR1 is SGDLS and CDR2 is YYNGEE in the germline V gene. CDR3 sequence: CASSGYPGNTEAFF. The DNA for the CDR3 is TGTGCCAGCAGCGGGTATCCCGGGAACACTGAAGCTTTCTTT.

The chain is built from TRBV19 and TRBJ2-1, with D maybe TRBD1 (5 bases). CDR1 is LNHDA, CDR2 SQIVND, per germline (reference sequence). Deletions cut 4 bases from V and 4 bases from J, with 14 bases between. This CDR3 spans 15 amino acids. The CDR3 region is CASSTPGARYNEQFF. The CDR3 coding sequence is TGTGCCAGTAGTACCCCTGGGGCCCGGTACAATGAGCAGTTCTTC.

The chain combines TRBV7-7 with TRBJ2-2; 8 bases map to TRBD1. CDR1 SSHAT and CDR2 FNYEAQ come from the germline V gene (reference sequence). The CDR3 has 14 amino acids. V trimming: 4 bases; J trimming: 7 bases; junction bases outside the gene matches: 5. Here the CDR3 reads CASSSDRAVGELFF. CDR3 coding DNA: TGTGCCAGCAGCTCGGACAGGGCGGTCGGGGAGCTGTTTTTT.

The V and J genes are TRBV5-4 and TRBJ2-3, with 7 positions matching TRBD1. V trimming: 4 bases; J trimming: 0 bases; junction bases outside the gene matches: 11. From germline, CDR1 is SGHNT and CDR2 YYREEE (reference sequence). The CDR3 loop spans 17 amino acids. CDR3 nucleotides: TGTGCCAGCAGCGCAAATGTAGGGGGCCCAAGCACAGATACGCAGTATTTT. Translating gives CASSANVGGPSTDTQYF.

This chain uses TRBV7-2 with TRBJ2-1; 10 bases are shared with TRBD2. The germline CDR1 and CDR2 sequences are SGHTA and FQGNSA. J was trimmed by 6 bases and V by 1 base; bases with no gene match: 6. The CDR3 covers 16 residues. The CDR3 DNA reads as TGTGCCAGCAGCTTAGAAAGCGGGGGGGGGTCCAATGAGCAGTTCTTC. It encodes CASSLESGGGSNEQFF.

The chain couples TRBV30 to TRBJ2-5; 9 bases agree with TRBD1. The CDR3 consists of 13 residues. Germline V gene sequence: CDR1 GTSNPN, CDR2 SVGIG (reference sequence). Trimming took 0 bases from V and 11 from J; bases not matched to a gene: 7. The DNA of the CDR3 is TGTGCCTGGAGTGTACGACAGGGGGGTGAGCAGTACTTC. Translation gives CAWSVRQGGEQYF. The variable domain in full, completed from reference TRBV30 and TRBJ2-5, reads SQTIHQWPATLVQPVGSPLSLECTVEGTSNPNLYWYRQAAGRGLQLLFYSVGIGQISSEVPQNLSASRPQDRQFILSSKKLLLSDSGFYLCAWSVRQGGEQYFGPGTRLLVL.

The chain combines TRBV6-1 with TRBJ1-3; D unresolved. Trimming stripped 10 bases from V and 6 bases from J, with 10 bases between. The CDR3 has 11 amino acids. Germline-derived CDR1 and CDR2 are MNHNS and SASEGT. CDR3 region: CATFLVNTIYF. Written as DNA, the CDR3 is TGTGCCACCTTCTTAGTAAACACCATATATTTT.

J is TRBJ2-5 and V is TRBV7-2, with D possibly TRBD1 on 5 matching bases. Per the germline V gene, CDR1 is SGHTA and CDR2 is FQGNSA. The CDR3 is 15 amino acids. V lost 5 bases to trimming and J lost 5 bases, with 18 bases between them. This chain's CDR3 is CASSPSTQGGETQYF. CDR3 sequence (DNA): TGTGCCAGCAGCCCGTCGACTCAGGGTGGGGAGACCCAGTACTTC.

This chain uses TRBV5-1 with TRBJ1-1; 10 bases align to TRBD1. After removal of 4 bases from V and 4 bases from J, the junction contained 7 bases not matched to a gene. This CDR3 has 15 amino acids. CDR1 SGHRS and CDR2 YFSETQ come from the germline V gene. In DNA, the CDR3 is TGCGCCAGCAGCCTCGGGACAGGGGAACGCACTGAAGCTTTCTTT. Amino acid sequence: CASSLGTGERTEAFF. Combining the CDR3 with reference TRBV5-1 and TRBJ1-1 gives the whole variable domain KAGVTQTPRYLIKTRGQQVTLSCSPISGHRSVSWYQQTPGQGLQFLFEYFSETQRNKGNFPGRFSGRQFSNSRSEMNVSTLELGDSALYLCASSLGTGERTEAFFGQGTRLTVV.

The rearrangement joins TRBV6-1 to TRBJ1-2; 8 bases match TRBD1. The ends lost 4 bases at V and 3 bases at J; junction bases unmatched: 7. The CDR3 has 15 amino acids. Germline lookup yields CDR1 MNHNS and CDR2 SASEGT. CDR3 sequence: CASSAANRGDYGYTF. The CDR3 coding sequence is TGTGCCAGCAGTGCCGCTAACAGGGGGGACTATGGCTACACCTTC.

The chain employs TRBV2 and TRBJ2-7, with D tentatively TRBD2 (5 bases). Germline V gene sequence: CDR1 SNHLY, CDR2 FYNNEI. V dropped 1 base and J dropped 5 bases, with 12 bases sitting between them. The CDR3 sequence is 14 residues long. The CDR3 DNA sequence: TGTGCCAGCAGTGAAGGGCGGGCTGCCCACGAGCAGTACTTC. Translating it yields CASSEGRAAHEQYF.

This chain joins TRBV7-9 and TRBJ1-4; 9 positions match TRBD1. Germline V lookup: CDR1 SEHNR, CDR2 FQNEAQ (reference sequence). V was clipped by 7 bases and J by 7 bases; unmatched bases: 10. The CDR3 consists of 15 residues. DNA of the CDR3: TGTGCCAGCACCCCCTCGACAGGGGGGGGTGAAAAACTGTTTTTT. Protein product: CASTPSTGGGEKLFF.

This chain joins TRBV6-6 and TRBJ2-1, with 8 bases matching TRBD2. Germline V CDR1 and CDR2: MNHNY, SVGAGI (reference sequence). Unmatched junction bases numbered 3, after V lost 2 bases and J lost 3 bases. CDR3 length equals 15 residues. CDR3 DNA: TGTGCCAGCAGTTACGCGGCGGGGGGCTACAATGAGCAGTTCTTC. Amino acids: CASSYAAGGYNEQFF.

The rearrangement joins TRBV15 to TRBJ2-1; D is perhaps TRBD2 (5 bases). CDR1 is LNHNV and CDR2 is YYDKDF in the germline V gene (reference sequence). V was clipped by 0 bases and J by 9 bases, with 15 bases between them. This CDR3 has 15 amino acids. The CDR3 nucleotides are TGTGCCACCAGCAGAGAGATTCTAATTCGGGGTGAGCAGTTCTTC. This encodes CATSREILIRGEQFF. The entire variable domain, with the rest obtained from reference TRBV15 and TRBJ2-1, is as follows: DAMVIQNPRYQVTQFGKPVTLSCSQTLNHNVMYWYQQKSSQAPKLLFHYYDKDFNNEADTPDNFQSRRPNTSFCFLDIRSPGLGDTAMYLCATSREILIRGEQFFGPGTRLTVL.

The rearrangement uses TRBV7-2 and TRBJ2-5; D perhaps matches TRBD2 (5 bases). Germline CDR1 SGHTA, CDR2 FQGNSA. Trimming shortened V by 1 base and J by 1 base, and 7 bases separated the two germline ends. CDR3 length: 14 amino acids. CDR3 region: CASSLGRAQETQYF. CDR3 nucleotides: TGTGCCAGCAGCTTAGGGCGGGCCCAAGAGACCCAGTACTTC.

The chain employs TRBV6-4 and TRBJ2-5; TRBD1 is a possible D gene (6 bases). The germline gives CDR1 MRHNA, CDR2 SNTAGT. The V and J ends lost 4 bases and 4 bases respectively, with 25 bases between them. This CDR3 region has 18 residues. The CDR3 region has the DNA TGTGCCAGCAGTGCGTTTGATATCAGGGGCCGCGATAGAGAGACCCAGTACTTC. This sequence encodes CASSAFDIRGRDRETQYF.

The chain recombines TRBV5-5 with TRBJ1-2; TRBD1 aligns across 7 bases. From germline, CDR1 is SGHKS and CDR2 YYEKEE (reference sequence). V lost 3 bases, J lost 0 bases, and 8 bases stayed unmatched. This CDR3 contains 16 residues. CDR3 loop: CASSSGATGTNYGYTF. The CDR3 nucleotides read TGTGCCAGCAGCTCCGGGGCGACAGGGACTAACTATGGCTACACCTTC.

The chain's CDR3 is CASSLDQGARGYTF. Written as DNA, the CDR3 is TGCGCCAGCAGCTTGGATCAGGGTGCTCGGGGCTACACCTTC. This sequence joins TRBV5-1 and TRBJ1-2; weak D call: TRBD1 (5 bases). The germline V gene encodes CDR1 SGHRS and CDR2 YFSETQ. The CDR3 sequence is 14 residues long. V shed 0 bases and J shed 8 bases, with 14 bases lying between them.

The rearrangement joins TRBV7-8 to TRBJ2-7; 9 bases line up with TRBD1. The germline gives CDR1 SGHVS, CDR2 FQNEAQ. Trimming cost V 3 bases and J 2 bases; bases outside gene matches: 5. CDR3 length: 15 residues. The DNA for the CDR3 is TGTGCCAGCAGCTTCCGACAGGGGGGAACCTACGAGCAGTACTTC. It specifies CASSFRQGGTYEQYF. Filled out from reference TRBV7-8 and TRBJ2-7, the complete variable domain reads GAGVSQSPRYKVAKRGQDVALRCDPISGHVSLFWYQQALGQGPEFLTYFQNEAQLDKSGLPSDRFFAERPEGSVSTLKIQRTQQEDSAVYLCASSFRQGGTYEQYFGPGTRLTVT.

The rearrangement joins TRBV6-1 to TRBJ1-5; TRBD1 is a possible D gene (5 bases). V dropped 11 bases and J dropped 7 bases, with 12 bases sitting between them. Germline V gene data show CDR1 as MNHNS and CDR2 as SASEGT. The CDR3 runs to 11 residues. The CDR3 DNA follows: TGTGCCTCCCAGGGTGTGCAGCCCCAGCATTTT. Protein: CASQGVQPQHF.

V is TRBV6-1 and J is TRBJ1-1; D is possibly TRBD1 (5 bases). With 4 bases removed from V and 1 base from J, the gap between germline ends came to 10 bases. There are 14 residues in the CDR3. Germline V gives CDR1 MNHNS, CDR2 SASEGT. Here the CDR3 reads CASSVGRENTEAFF. DNA for the CDR3: TGTGCCAGCAGTGTGGGCAGGGAGAACACTGAAGCTTTCTTT.

V usage is TRBV9 and J usage is TRBJ2-7; 7 nucleotides align to TRBD1. Germline V gene data show CDR1 as SGDLS and CDR2 as YYNGEE. This CDR3 contains 12 residues. The J segment lost 6 bases and the V segment lost 3 bases, leaving 3 bases of the junction unmatched. The CDR3, as DNA: TGTGCCAGCAGCGCGACAGGGTTCGAGCAGTACTTC. This translates into CASSATGFEQYF.

The chain employs TRBV7-2 and TRBJ1-2; 7 bases match TRBD1. Per the germline V gene, CDR1 is SGHTA and CDR2 is FQGNSA. The CDR3 has 17 residues. Trimming took 1 base from V and 4 from J; bases not matched to a gene: 12. CDR3 in DNA: TGTGCCAGCAGCTTAGTGCAGGGGGAGTTGGGGGCCTATGGCTACACCTTC. Translated, it gives CASSLVQGELGAYGYTF.

A note on this clone: Other DNA sequences in this specimen translate into the identical CDR3. This rearrangement joins TRBV19 to TRBJ2-3; 9 nucleotides align to TRBD2. The CDR3 spans 15 residues. Germline V gives CDR1 LNHDA, CDR2 SQIVND (reference sequence). Unmatched junction bases numbered 3, after V lost 1 base and J lost 4 bases. The DNA for the CDR3 is TGTGCCAGTAGTATAGGCGGGGGGGAGGCAGATACGCAGTATTTT. Translation gives CASSIGGGEADTQYF.

The chain employs TRBV18 and TRBJ1-1, with 7 bases lining up with TRBD1. Germline-derived CDR1 and CDR2 are KGHSH and LQKENI. The V and J ends lost 2 bases and 10 bases, in that order; junction bases with no gene match: 19. This CDR3 spans 17 amino acids. CDR3 loop: CASSPKGTEAPTSGAFF. In DNA form, the CDR3 reads TGTGCCAGCTCACCAAAAGGGACAGAGGCCCCTACTTCGGGAGCTTTCTTT.

The chain carries TRBV5-1 and TRBJ2-4; no clear D. Per the germline V gene, CDR1 is SGHRS and CDR2 is YFSETQ. The CDR3 consists of 13 residues. V lost 0 bases, J lost 2 bases, and 3 bases lay in between. For the CDR3, the DNA is TGCGCCAGCAGCTTGGACACCAAAAACATTCAGTACTTC. Its protein is CASSLDTKNIQYF.

This rearrangement joins TRBV7-9 to TRBJ2-2; no clear D gene. Germline CDR1 reads SEHNR; CDR2 reads FQNEAQ (reference sequence). Trimming left V 3 bases short and J 0 bases short, with 8 bases between. The CDR3 is made up of 15 amino acids. In DNA, the CDR3 is TGTGCCAGCAGCTTTGGGCAAGCGAACACCGGGGAGCTGTTTTTT. Translation: CASSFGQANTGELFF.